These 8 T cell receptor beta chains came from one sample sequenced in a study of blood T cell repertoires in COVID-19. Profiling relied on immunoSEQ multiplex PCR, and the TCRdb table lists in-frame clones only, not all of them. The sample comprises some 460,000 clones, about 89% of which are singletons, and over 4% rests with the top ten. The material sequenced was peripheral blood. These receptors all stem from a woman aged 30 to 39 with acute or convalescent COVID-19.

The V and J genes are TRBV7-6 and TRBJ2-2; no clear D. There are 16 residues in the CDR3. From germline, CDR1 is SGHVS and CDR2 FNYEAQ. V lost 3 bases and J 0 bases, leaving 11 bases between the germline ends. The CDR3 sequence is CASSFEIPSNTGELFF. The CDR3 nucleotides read TGTGCCAGCAGCTTTGAGATACCTTCGAACACCGGGGAGCTGTTTTTT.

This sequence joins TRBV12-3 or TRBV12-4 and TRBJ2-3; D is unresolved. V was shortened by 2 bases and J by 4 bases, with 4 bases between the two germline ends. CDR3 length: 12 amino acids. The CDR3 region is CASSLRADTQYF. In nucleotides, the CDR3 is TGTGCCAGCAGTTTACGGGCAGATACGCAGTATTTT.

DNA for the CDR3: TGTGCCAGCTCACCCACCCAGGATAGCAATCAGCCCCAGCATTTT. Its translation is CASSPTQDSNQPQHF. The chain recombines TRBV18 with TRBJ1-5; D not resolved. CDR3 size: 15 residues. Trimming took 3 bases from V and 0 from J, leaving 9 bases between them. CDR1 is KGHSH, CDR2 LQKENI, per germline. Variable domain in full (rest from reference TRBV18 and TRBJ1-5): NAGVMQNPRHLVRRRGQEARLRCSPMKGHSHVYWYRQLPEEGLKFMVYLQKENIIDESGMPKERFSAEFPKEGPSILRIQQVVRGDSAAYFCASSPTQDSNQPQHFGDGTRLSIL.

The gene calls are TRBV6-2 or TRBV6-3 and TRBJ2-3, with a possible D match to TRBD1 (5 bases). V lost 6 bases and J lost 5, with 12 bases in between. Per the germline V gene, CDR1 is MNHEY and CDR2 is SVGEGT. The CDR3 loop spans 13 amino acids. The CDR3 region is CASRYDSLDTQYF. The CDR3 nucleotides are TGTGCCAGCAGATACGACAGTCTAGATACGCAGTATTTT.

The V gene is TRBV29-1, the J gene TRBJ1-2; 11 bases align to TRBD1. Germline loops: CDR1 SQVTM, CDR2 ANQGSEA. This CDR3 region has 13 residues. V lost 5 bases, J lost 4 bases, and 3 bases stayed unmatched. The CDR3 nucleotides read TGCAGCGTTACCGGGACAGGGGGCTATGGCTACACCTTC. Translation gives CSVTGTGGYGYTF.

J is TRBJ1-1 and V is TRBV10-2, with D uncertain. Per the germline V gene, CDR1 is WSHSY and CDR2 is SAAADI. This CDR3 spans 14 amino acids. V gave up 6 bases and J gave up 0 bases, with 11 bases separating them. CDR3 loop: CASRSPVVNTEAFF. CDR3 sequence (DNA): TGCGCCAGCAGGTCACCGGTTGTGAACACTGAAGCTTTCTTT.

The genes are TRBV30 and TRBJ2-7; D perhaps matches TRBD1 (5 bases). The V gene lost 4 bases and the J gene lost 3 bases, with 13 bases spanning the gap. Germline lookup yields CDR1 GTSNPN and CDR2 SVGIG (reference sequence). This CDR3 is built from 13 residues. CDR3 DNA sequence: TGTGCCTGGACCCCGGCAGGGTACTACGAGCAGTACTTC. This translates into CAWTPAGYYEQYF.

This chain connects TRBV2 to TRBJ2-4, with TRBD1 matching over 7 bases. V lost 5 bases, J lost 6 bases, and 7 bases stayed unmatched. This CDR3 is 14 amino acids long. The germline gives CDR1 SNHLY, CDR2 FYNNEI. The CDR3 reads CASSSTRQGNIQYF. CDR3 bases: TGTGCCAGCAGTTCGACAAGACAGGGAAACATTCAGTACTTC.